The rows below give T cell receptor beta chains drawn from one sample of a study of T cells after yellow fever vaccination. TCRdb fed the 5' RACE reads into MiXCR, producing one record per CDR3 protein. This table has some 500,000 distinct CDR3 sequences, roughly 14% appearing once. The sequencing here drew on PBMCs, taken on the day of the yellow fever booster vaccination. Receptors originate from a young man who received the YFV17D yellow fever vaccine. Each CDR3 is given with its conserved first and last residue. A D gene is named only where the DNA matches it firmly. Not every row has a clone size; where given, it reads once, few, many or a size class.

v_gene: TRBV20-1
d_gene: NA
abundance: few
j_gene: TRBJ2-1
CDR3nt: TGCAGTGCTCCAACCGAAGGAGGTCGGGACAATGAGCAGTTCTTC
CDR3aa: CSAPTEGGRDNEQFF

v_gene: TRBV6-2/TRBV6-3
d_gene: TRBD2
abundance: few
j_gene: TRBJ2-1
CDR3nt: TGTGCCAGCAGTTACTCATCAGCGGGAGCTTCTCCTGAGCAGTTCTTC
CDR3aa: CASSYSSAGASPEQFF

v_gene: TRBV27
d_gene: NA
abundance: NA
j_gene: TRBJ2-3
CDR3nt: TGTGCCAGCGGGGGGAACAGTCTCCCACAAGATACGCAGTATTTT
CDR3aa: CASGGNSLPQDTQYF

v_gene: TRBV7-2
d_gene: NA
abundance: NA
j_gene: TRBJ2-1
CDR3nt: TGTGCCAGCGGACGGGACTTAAATGAGCAGTTCTTC
CDR3aa: CASGRDLNEQFF

v_gene: TRBV20-1
d_gene: NA
abundance: NA
j_gene: TRBJ2-7
CDR3nt: TGCAGTGCTAGAGAACAGGTCTCCTACGAGCAGTACTTC
CDR3aa: CSAREQVSYEQYF

v_gene: TRBV10-3
d_gene: NA
abundance: NA
j_gene: TRBJ2-7
CDR3nt: TGTGCCATCAGTGAGCGGAGCTACGAGCAGTACTTC
CDR3aa: CAISERSYEQYF

v_gene: TRBV7-8
d_gene: NA
abundance: NA
j_gene: TRBJ2-1
CDR3nt: TGTGCCAGCAGCTTGGCTTGCGGGACGGCTGAGCAGTTCTTC
CDR3aa: CASSLACGTAEQFF

v_gene: TRBV5-1
d_gene: NA
abundance: NA
j_gene: TRBJ2-2
CDR3nt: TGCGCCAGCAGCTTGTGGGGATCTATAACCGGGGAGCTGTTTTTT
CDR3aa: CASSLWGSITGELFF

v_gene: TRBV30
d_gene: TRBD2
abundance: few
j_gene: TRBJ2-7
CDR3nt: TGTGCCTGGAGCTCCGGGACTAGTAGCGCAATCGAGCAGTACTTC
CDR3aa: CAWSSGTSSAIEQYF

v_gene: TRBV6-5
d_gene: NA
abundance: few
j_gene: TRBJ2-3
CDR3nt: TGTGCCAGCAGTTCCTTGGGACTCCTAAAGTTCACAGATACGCAGTATTTT
CDR3aa: CASSSLGLLKFTDTQYF

v_gene: TRBV4-3
d_gene: TRBD2
abundance: NA
j_gene: TRBJ2-1
CDR3nt: TGCGCCAGCAGCCCTTGGACTAGCGAATACAATGAGCAGTTCTTC
CDR3aa: CASSPWTSEYNEQFF

v_gene: TRBV7-2
d_gene: NA
abundance: NA
j_gene: TRBJ1-4
CDR3nt: TGTGCCAGCAGCTCGTTCCGGGGTAATGAAAAACTGTTTTTT
CDR3aa: CASSSFRGNEKLFF

v_gene: TRBV3-1
d_gene: NA
abundance: NA
j_gene: TRBJ1-4
CDR3nt: TGTGCCAGCAGCCCTCGGGGGGCGGCTTTCACTAATGAAAAACTGTTTTTT
CDR3aa: CASSPRGAAFTNEKLFF

v_gene: TRBV7-9
d_gene: NA
abundance: few
j_gene: TRBJ2-5
CDR3nt: TGTGCCAGCAGCTGGGTGGGGAGTCAAGAGACCCAGTACTTC
CDR3aa: CASSWVGSQETQYF

v_gene: TRBV5-6
d_gene: NA
abundance: few
j_gene: TRBJ2-1
CDR3nt: TGTGCCAGCAGCTTGATTGGACATGAGCAGTTCTTC
CDR3aa: CASSLIGHEQFF

v_gene: TRBV7-2
d_gene: TRBD1
abundance: NA
j_gene: TRBJ2-5
CDR3nt: TGTGCCAGCAGCCCCAGAGGACAGGGTAGAGAGACCCAGTACTTC
CDR3aa: CASSPRGQGRETQYF

v_gene: TRBV29-1
d_gene: NA
abundance: NA
j_gene: TRBJ2-7
CDR3nt: TGCAGCGTCAACACAGGGATGGGAAACGAGCAGTACTTC
CDR3aa: CSVNTGMGNEQYF

v_gene: TRBV5-4
d_gene: NA
abundance: NA
j_gene: TRBJ2-1
CDR3nt: TGTGCCAGCAGCTTCCCGACAGGGAGGGGGCAGTTCTTC
CDR3aa: CASSFPTGRGQFF

v_gene: TRBV4-3
d_gene: NA
abundance: few
j_gene: TRBJ1-2
CDR3nt: TGCGCCAGCAGCCAAGATAACAGAGCCAACTATGGCTACACCTTC
CDR3aa: CASSQDNRANYGYTF

v_gene: TRBV7-2
d_gene: TRBD1
abundance: NA
j_gene: TRBJ2-7
CDR3nt: TGTGCCAGCAGCCTGGGACAGTCAGCCTACGAGCAGTACTTC
CDR3aa: CASSLGQSAYEQYF

v_gene: TRBV27
d_gene: TRBD2
abundance: NA
j_gene: TRBJ2-1
CDR3nt: TGTGCCAGCAGTTTAAAGTCTAGCGGGAGTGGGGAGCAGTTCTTC
CDR3aa: CASSLKSSGSGEQFF

v_gene: TRBV3-1
d_gene: TRBD1
abundance: few
j_gene: TRBJ2-1
CDR3nt: TGTGCCAGCAGCCAAGGGGACAGGCATGAGCAGTTCTTC
CDR3aa: CASSQGDRHEQFF

v_gene: TRBV7-2
d_gene: TRBD2
abundance: many
j_gene: TRBJ2-1
CDR3nt: TGTGCCAGCAGCTCCACCCCTAGCGGGAGTAACTTGAGAGAGCAGTTCTTC
CDR3aa: CASSSTPSGSNLREQFF

v_gene: TRBV20-1
d_gene: TRBD2
abundance: few
j_gene: TRBJ2-3
CDR3nt: TGCAGTGCTAGAACGTCTAGCGGACCCACAGATACGCAGTATTTT
CDR3aa: CSARTSSGPTDTQYF

v_gene: TRBV6-2/TRBV6-3
d_gene: NA
abundance: few
j_gene: TRBJ1-2
CDR3nt: TGTGCCAGCCAGGGGTCGGCTAACTATGGCTACACCTTC
CDR3aa: CASQGSANYGYTF

v_gene: TRBV7-9
d_gene: NA
abundance: many
j_gene: TRBJ1-4
CDR3nt: TGTGCCAGCAGCTTAGCGTCCGGGGGAGGGAATGAAAAACTGTTTTTT
CDR3aa: CASSLASGGGNEKLFF

v_gene: TRBV20-1
d_gene: NA
abundance: few
j_gene: TRBJ2-3
CDR3nt: TGCAGTGCTCGTATTAGCACAGATACGCAGTATTTT
CDR3aa: CSARISTDTQYF

v_gene: TRBV6-1
d_gene: NA
abundance: few
j_gene: TRBJ2-5
CDR3nt: TGTGCCAGCAGCACCTACGCTGGGGGGGAGACCCAGTACTTC
CDR3aa: CASSTYAGGETQYF

v_gene: TRBV4-3
d_gene: TRBD1
abundance: NA
j_gene: TRBJ1-2
CDR3nt: TGCGCCAGCAGCCAAGGACAGGGGGCGGCGGATGGCTACACCTTC
CDR3aa: CASSQGQGAADGYTF

v_gene: TRBV20-1
d_gene: NA
abundance: few
j_gene: TRBJ2-7
CDR3nt: TGCAGTGCAGAGAGAGTTGGAGGCCACCGGAGTTACGAGCAGTACTTC
CDR3aa: CSAERVGGHRSYEQYF

v_gene: TRBV7-2
d_gene: NA
abundance: NA
j_gene: TRBJ2-3
CDR3nt: TGTGCCAGCAGCACTCGGGGGGCTCGCACAGATACGCAGTATTTT
CDR3aa: CASSTRGARTDTQYF

v_gene: TRBV18
d_gene: NA
abundance: few
j_gene: TRBJ2-3
CDR3nt: TGTGCCAGCTCACCGAGGACGGTTACAGATACGCAGTATTTT
CDR3aa: CASSPRTVTDTQYF

v_gene: TRBV7-8
d_gene: TRBD1
abundance: NA
j_gene: TRBJ2-1
CDR3nt: TGTGCCAGCAGTCTCAAGGGGGCATCCTACAATGAGCAGTTCTTC
CDR3aa: CASSLKGASYNEQFF

v_gene: TRBV7-9
d_gene: TRBD1
abundance: few
j_gene: TRBJ2-1
CDR3nt: TGTGCCAGCCCTCGGGGACAGGGATTAATGGAGCAGTTCTTC
CDR3aa: CASPRGQGLMEQFF

v_gene: TRBV5-1
d_gene: NA
abundance: NA
j_gene: TRBJ1-2
CDR3nt: TGCGCCAGCAGCTTGGCAACCGGTGGAGGCTATGGCTACACCTTC
CDR3aa: CASSLATGGGYGYTF

v_gene: TRBV3-1
d_gene: TRBD2
abundance: few
j_gene: TRBJ2-1
CDR3nt: TGTGCCAGCACTCAAGCGGGGCTGGGGTACAATGAGCAGTTCTTC
CDR3aa: CASTQAGLGYNEQFF

v_gene: TRBV7-2
d_gene: TRBD2
abundance: NA
j_gene: TRBJ2-7
CDR3nt: TGTGCCAGCAGCGCAGTCGGGGAGGGCGTCAACGAGCAGTACTTC
CDR3aa: CASSAVGEGVNEQYF

v_gene: TRBV20-1
d_gene: NA
abundance: few
j_gene: TRBJ2-2
CDR3nt: TGCAGTGCTAGAGATTGGGAGACCGGGGAGCTGTTTTTT
CDR3aa: CSARDWETGELFF

v_gene: TRBV28
d_gene: NA
abundance: few
j_gene: TRBJ2-5
CDR3nt: TGTGCCAGCAGTTTATTCAGCCGGCGGCAAGAGACCCAGTACTTC
CDR3aa: CASSLFSRRQETQYF

v_gene: TRBV5-6
d_gene: NA
abundance: NA
j_gene: TRBJ1-6
CDR3nt: TGTGCCAGCAGAGGGGCCAATTCACCCCTCCACTTT
CDR3aa: CASRGANSPLHF

v_gene: TRBV4-1
d_gene: TRBD2
abundance: few
j_gene: TRBJ2-7
CDR3nt: TGCGCCAGCAGCCAAGATCCACCCGACCTGGCGGGAGTGGGGGAGCAGTACTTC
CDR3aa: CASSQDPPDLAGVGEQYF

v_gene: TRBV3-1
d_gene: NA
abundance: NA
j_gene: TRBJ2-1
CDR3nt: TGTGCCAGCAGCCAAGAGAGGCTGAGCTCCTACAATGAGCAGTTCTTC
CDR3aa: CASSQERLSSYNEQFF

v_gene: TRBV5-1
d_gene: NA
abundance: NA
j_gene: TRBJ1-4
CDR3nt: TGCGCCAGCAGCGCCGGACAGAATGAAAAACTGTTTTTT
CDR3aa: CASSAGQNEKLFF

v_gene: TRBV29-1
d_gene: TRBD1
abundance: NA
j_gene: TRBJ2-7
CDR3nt: TGCAGCGCGCTTGGGACAGGGGCCTACGAGCAGTACTTC
CDR3aa: CSALGTGAYEQYF

v_gene: TRBV28
d_gene: TRBD1
abundance: NA
j_gene: TRBJ2-7
CDR3nt: TGTGCCAGAGCCGGGACAGGGCCCTCCTACGAGCAGTACTTC
CDR3aa: CARAGTGPSYEQYF

v_gene: TRBV20-1
d_gene: NA
abundance: NA
j_gene: TRBJ2-3
CDR3nt: TGCAGTGCCTTAGAACAGGTCCCAGATACGCAGTATTTT
CDR3aa: CSALEQVPDTQYF

v_gene: TRBV10-3
d_gene: TRBD2
abundance: NA
j_gene: TRBJ2-7
CDR3nt: TGTGCCATCAGTGACCAAGCGGGAAGCTACGAGCAGTACTTC
CDR3aa: CAISDQAGSYEQYF

v_gene: TRBV3-1
d_gene: NA
abundance: NA
j_gene: TRBJ2-2
CDR3nt: TGTGCCAGCAGCCAGCAACTAGGGGTCACCGGGGAGCTGTTTTTT
CDR3aa: CASSQQLGVTGELFF

v_gene: TRBV5-6
d_gene: NA
abundance: NA
j_gene: TRBJ1-5
CDR3nt: TGTGCCAGCAGCTTGGGAGTTGGGGTTTTCCAGCCCCAGCATTTT
CDR3aa: CASSLGVGVFQPQHF

v_gene: TRBV20-1
d_gene: NA
abundance: few
j_gene: TRBJ2-7
CDR3nt: TGCAGTGCTAGAGATGGAGTGACCCCGTACGAGCAGTACTTC
CDR3aa: CSARDGVTPYEQYF

v_gene: TRBV18
d_gene: NA
abundance: NA
j_gene: TRBJ2-7
CDR3nt: TGTGCCAGCTCACCGTCCCGGGACCTCGCCTACGAGCAGTACTTC
CDR3aa: CASSPSRDLAYEQYF